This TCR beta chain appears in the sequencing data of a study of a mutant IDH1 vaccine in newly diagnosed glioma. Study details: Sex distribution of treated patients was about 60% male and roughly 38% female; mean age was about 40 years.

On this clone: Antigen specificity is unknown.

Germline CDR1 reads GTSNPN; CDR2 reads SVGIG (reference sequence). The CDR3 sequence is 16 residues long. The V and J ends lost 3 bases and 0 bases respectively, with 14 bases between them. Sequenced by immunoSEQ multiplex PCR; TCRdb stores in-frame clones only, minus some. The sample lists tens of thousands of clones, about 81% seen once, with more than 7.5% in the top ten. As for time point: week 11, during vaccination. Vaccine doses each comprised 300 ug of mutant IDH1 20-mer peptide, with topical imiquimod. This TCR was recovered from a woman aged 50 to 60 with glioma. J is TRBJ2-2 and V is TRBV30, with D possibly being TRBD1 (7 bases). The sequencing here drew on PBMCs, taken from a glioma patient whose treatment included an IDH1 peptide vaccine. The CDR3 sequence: CAWRYGGTANTGELFF. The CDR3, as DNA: TGTGCCTGGAGGTACGGAGGGACAGCGAACACCGGGGAGCTGTTTTTT.